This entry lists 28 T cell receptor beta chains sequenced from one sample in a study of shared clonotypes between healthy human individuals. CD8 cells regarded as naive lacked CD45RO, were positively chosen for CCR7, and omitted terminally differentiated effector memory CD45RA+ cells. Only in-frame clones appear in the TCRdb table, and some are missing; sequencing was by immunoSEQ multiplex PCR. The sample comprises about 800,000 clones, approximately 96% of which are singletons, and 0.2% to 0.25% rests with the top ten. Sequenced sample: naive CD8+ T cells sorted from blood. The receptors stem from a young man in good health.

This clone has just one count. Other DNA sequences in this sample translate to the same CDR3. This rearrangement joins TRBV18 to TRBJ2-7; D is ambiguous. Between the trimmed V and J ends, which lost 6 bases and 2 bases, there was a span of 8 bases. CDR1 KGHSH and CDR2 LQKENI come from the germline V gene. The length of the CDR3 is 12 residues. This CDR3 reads CASSPETYEQYF. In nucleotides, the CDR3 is TGTGCCAGCTCGCCAGAGACCTACGAGCAGTACTTC.

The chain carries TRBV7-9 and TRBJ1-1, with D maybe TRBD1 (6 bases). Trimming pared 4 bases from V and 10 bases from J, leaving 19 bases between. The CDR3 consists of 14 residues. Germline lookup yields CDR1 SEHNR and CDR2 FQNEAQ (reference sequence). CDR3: CASSSGGGSWAAFF. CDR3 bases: TGTGCCAGCAGCTCCGGAGGGGGTTCATGGGCAGCTTTCTTT.

DNA of the CDR3: TGTGCCAGCAGTTCCTCCGGGACAGCCACAGATACGCAGTATTTT. It encodes CASSSSGTATDTQYF. The chain employs TRBV27 and TRBJ2-3; 7 positions agree with TRBD1. J gave up 2 bases and V 4 bases, and 6 bases lay outside the gene matches. The CDR3 has 15 amino acids. Germline V lookup: CDR1 MNHEY, CDR2 SMNVEV (reference sequence).

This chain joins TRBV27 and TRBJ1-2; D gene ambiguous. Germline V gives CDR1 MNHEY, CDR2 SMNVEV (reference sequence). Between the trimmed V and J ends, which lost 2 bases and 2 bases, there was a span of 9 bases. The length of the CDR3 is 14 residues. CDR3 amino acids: CASSLRRPNYGYTF. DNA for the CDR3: TGTGCCAGCAGTTTACGCAGGCCGAACTATGGCTACACCTTC.

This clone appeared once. CDR3 nucleotide sequence: TGCGCCAGCAGACACCGGACTAGCGGGACGTACAATGAGCAGTTCTTC. Translated: CASRHRTSGTYNEQFF. The gene calls are TRBV5-1 and TRBJ2-1; 12 positions agree with TRBD2. This CDR3 has 16 residues. Germline CDR1 reads SGHRS; CDR2 reads YFSETQ. J gave up 4 bases and V 5 bases, and 7 bases lay outside the gene matches.

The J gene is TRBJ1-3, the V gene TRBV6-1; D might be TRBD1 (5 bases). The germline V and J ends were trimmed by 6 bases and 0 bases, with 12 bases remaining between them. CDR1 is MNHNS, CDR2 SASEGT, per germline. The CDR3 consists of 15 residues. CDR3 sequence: CASSRDFVSGNTIYF. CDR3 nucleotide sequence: TGTGCCAGCAGCAGGGACTTCGTCTCTGGAAACACCATATATTTT.

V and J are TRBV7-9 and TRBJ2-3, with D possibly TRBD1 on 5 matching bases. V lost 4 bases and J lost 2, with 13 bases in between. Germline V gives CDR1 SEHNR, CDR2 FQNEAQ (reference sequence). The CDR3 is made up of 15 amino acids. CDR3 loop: CASSYQGPPTDTQYF. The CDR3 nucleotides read TGTGCCAGCAGCTACCAGGGTCCCCCCACAGATACGCAGTATTTT.

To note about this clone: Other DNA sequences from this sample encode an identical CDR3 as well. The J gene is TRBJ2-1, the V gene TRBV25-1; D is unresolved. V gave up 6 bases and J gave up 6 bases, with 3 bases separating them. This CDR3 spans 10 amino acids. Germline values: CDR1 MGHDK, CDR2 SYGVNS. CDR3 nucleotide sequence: TGTGCCAGCAGGAGCAATGAGCAGTTCTTC. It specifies CASRSNEQFF.

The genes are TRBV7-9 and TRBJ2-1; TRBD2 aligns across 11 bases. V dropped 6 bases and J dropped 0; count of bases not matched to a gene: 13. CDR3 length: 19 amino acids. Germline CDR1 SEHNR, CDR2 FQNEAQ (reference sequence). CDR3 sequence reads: CASRKGTSGGQSSYNEQFF. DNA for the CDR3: TGTGCCAGCAGAAAAGGGACTAGCGGAGGACAGAGCTCCTACAATGAGCAGTTCTTC.

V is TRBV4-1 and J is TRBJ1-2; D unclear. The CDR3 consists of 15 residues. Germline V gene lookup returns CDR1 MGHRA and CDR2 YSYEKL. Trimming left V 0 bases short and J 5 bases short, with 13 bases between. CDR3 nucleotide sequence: TGCGCCAGCAGCCAAGATCTTGGGCAGAATTATGGCTACACCTTC. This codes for CASSQDLGQNYGYTF.

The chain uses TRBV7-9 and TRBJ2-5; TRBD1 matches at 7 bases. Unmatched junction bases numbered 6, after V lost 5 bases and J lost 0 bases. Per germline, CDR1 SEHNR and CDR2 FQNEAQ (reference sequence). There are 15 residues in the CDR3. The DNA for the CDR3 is TGTGCCAGCAGCCAAGGGACAGTGAACCAAGAGACCCAGTACTTC. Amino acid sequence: CASSQGTVNQETQYF.

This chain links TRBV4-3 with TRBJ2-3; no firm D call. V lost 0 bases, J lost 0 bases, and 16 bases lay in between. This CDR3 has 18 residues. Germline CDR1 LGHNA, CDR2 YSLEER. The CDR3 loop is CASSQDRSRFTSTDTQYF. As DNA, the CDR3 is TGCGCCAGCAGCCAAGATCGGAGCCGGTTCACTAGCACAGATACGCAGTATTTT.

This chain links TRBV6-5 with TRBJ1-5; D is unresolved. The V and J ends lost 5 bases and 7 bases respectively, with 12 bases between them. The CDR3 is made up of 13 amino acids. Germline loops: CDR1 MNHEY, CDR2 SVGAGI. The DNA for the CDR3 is TGTGCCAGCAGTGAATCGGGGAGGCAGCCCCAGCATTTT. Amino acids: CASSESGRQPQHF.

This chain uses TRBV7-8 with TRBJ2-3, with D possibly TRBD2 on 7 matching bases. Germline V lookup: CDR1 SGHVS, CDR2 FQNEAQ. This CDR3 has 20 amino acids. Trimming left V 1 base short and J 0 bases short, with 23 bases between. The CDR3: CASSLERGGAGFLSTDTQYF. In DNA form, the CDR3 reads TGTGCCAGCAGCTTAGAAAGGGGGGGAGCGGGATTTCTCAGCACAGATACGCAGTATTTT.

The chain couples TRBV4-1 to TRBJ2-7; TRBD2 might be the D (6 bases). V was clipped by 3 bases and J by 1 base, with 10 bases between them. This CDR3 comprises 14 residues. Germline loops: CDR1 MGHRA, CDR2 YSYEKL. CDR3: CASSQFSGSYEQYF. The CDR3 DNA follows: TGCGCCAGCAGCCAGTTTAGCGGTTCCTACGAGCAGTACTTC.

The CDR3 here is CASSEPDSQPQHF. The CDR3 nucleotides are TGTGCCAGCAGCGAGCCAGACAGTCAGCCCCAGCATTTT. The V gene is TRBV2, the J gene TRBJ1-5, with a weak D call TRBD1 (5 bases). V was shortened by 6 bases and J by 6 bases, with 12 bases between the two germline ends. The CDR3 is 13 amino acids. Germline V gives CDR1 SNHLY, CDR2 FYNNEI. Combining the CDR3 with reference TRBV2 and TRBJ1-5 gives the whole variable domain EPEVTQTPSHQVTQMGQEVILRCVPISNHLYFYWYRQILGQKVEFLVSFYNNEISEKSEIFDDQFSVERPDGSNFTLKIRSTKLEDSAMYFCASSEPDSQPQHFGDGTRLSIL.

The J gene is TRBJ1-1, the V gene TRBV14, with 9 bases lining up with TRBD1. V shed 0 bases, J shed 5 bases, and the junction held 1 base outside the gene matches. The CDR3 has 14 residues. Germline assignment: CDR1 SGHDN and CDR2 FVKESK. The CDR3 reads CASSQEQGATEAFF. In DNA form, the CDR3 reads TGTGCCAGCAGCCAAGAACAGGGGGCAACTGAAGCTTTCTTT.

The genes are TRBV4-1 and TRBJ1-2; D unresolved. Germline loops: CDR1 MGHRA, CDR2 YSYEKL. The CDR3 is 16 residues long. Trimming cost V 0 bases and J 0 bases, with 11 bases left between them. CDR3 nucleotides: TGCGCCAGCAGCCAAGAGGAAGACACCTCTAACTATGGCTACACCTTC. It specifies CASSQEEDTSNYGYTF.

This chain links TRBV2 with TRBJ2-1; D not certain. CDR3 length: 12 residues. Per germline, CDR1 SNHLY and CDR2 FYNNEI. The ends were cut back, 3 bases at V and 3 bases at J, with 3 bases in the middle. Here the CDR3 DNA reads TGTGCCAGCAGTGAGCACTACAATGAGCAGTTCTTC. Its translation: CASSEHYNEQFF.

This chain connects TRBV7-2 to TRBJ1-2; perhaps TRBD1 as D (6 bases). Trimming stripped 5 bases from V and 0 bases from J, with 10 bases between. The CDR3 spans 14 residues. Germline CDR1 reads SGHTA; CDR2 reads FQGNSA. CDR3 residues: CASSDTGPNYGYTF. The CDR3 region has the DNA TGTGCCAGCAGCGACACAGGGCCTAACTATGGCTACACCTTC. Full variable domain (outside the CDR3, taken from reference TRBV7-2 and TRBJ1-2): GAGVSQSPSNKVTEKGKDVELRCDPISGHTALYWYRQSLGQGLEFLIYFQGNSAPDKSGLPSDRFSAERTGGSVSTLTIQRTQQEDSAVYLCASSDTGPNYGYTFGSGTRLTVV.

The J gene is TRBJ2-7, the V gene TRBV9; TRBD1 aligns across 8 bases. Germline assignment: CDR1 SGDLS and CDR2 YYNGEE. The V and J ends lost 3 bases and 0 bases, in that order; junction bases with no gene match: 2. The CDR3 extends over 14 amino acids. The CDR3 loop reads CASSATGVSYEQYF. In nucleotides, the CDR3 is TGTGCCAGCAGCGCGACAGGGGTCTCCTACGAGCAGTACTTC.

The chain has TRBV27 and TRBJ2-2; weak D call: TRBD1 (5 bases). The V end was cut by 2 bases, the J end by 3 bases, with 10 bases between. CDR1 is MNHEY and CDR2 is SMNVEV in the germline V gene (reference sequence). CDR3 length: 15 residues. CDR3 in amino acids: CASSLGAVYTGELFF. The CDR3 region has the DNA TGTGCCAGCAGTTTAGGGGCAGTTTACACCGGGGAGCTGTTTTTT.

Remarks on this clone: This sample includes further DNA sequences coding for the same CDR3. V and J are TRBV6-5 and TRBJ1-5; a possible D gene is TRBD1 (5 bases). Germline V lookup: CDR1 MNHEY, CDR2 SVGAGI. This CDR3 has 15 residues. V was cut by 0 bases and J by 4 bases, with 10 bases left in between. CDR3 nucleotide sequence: TGTGCCAGCAGTTACTCTCAGGGAGGGAATCAGCCCCAGCATTTT. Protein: CASSYSQGGNQPQHF.

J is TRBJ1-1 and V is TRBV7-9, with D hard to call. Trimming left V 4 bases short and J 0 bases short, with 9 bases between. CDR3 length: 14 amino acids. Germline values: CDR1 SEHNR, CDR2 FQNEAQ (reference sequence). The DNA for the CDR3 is TGTGCCAGCAGCTCCGGGCGGTTGAACACTGAAGCTTTCTTT. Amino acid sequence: CASSSGRLNTEAFF.

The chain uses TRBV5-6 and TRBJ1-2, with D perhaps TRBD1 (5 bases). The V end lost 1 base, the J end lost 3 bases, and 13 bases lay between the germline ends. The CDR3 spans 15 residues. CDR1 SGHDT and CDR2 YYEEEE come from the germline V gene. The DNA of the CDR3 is TGTGCCAGCAGCTTGATCCGGGGCTTAGACTATGGCTACACCTTC. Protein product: CASSLIRGLDYGYTF.

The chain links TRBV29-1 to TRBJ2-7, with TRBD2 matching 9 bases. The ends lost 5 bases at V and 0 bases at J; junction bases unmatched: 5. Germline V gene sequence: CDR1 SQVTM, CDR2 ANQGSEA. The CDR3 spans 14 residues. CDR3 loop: CSVRLAESSYEQYF. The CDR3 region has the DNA TGCAGCGTTCGACTAGCGGAATCCTCCTACGAGCAGTACTTC.

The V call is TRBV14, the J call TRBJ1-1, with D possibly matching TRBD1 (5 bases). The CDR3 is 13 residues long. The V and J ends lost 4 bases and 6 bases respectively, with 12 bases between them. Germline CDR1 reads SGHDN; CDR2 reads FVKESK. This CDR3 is CASSRQGRAEAFF. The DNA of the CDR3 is TGTGCCAGCAGCCGCCAGGGAAGGGCTGAAGCTTTCTTT. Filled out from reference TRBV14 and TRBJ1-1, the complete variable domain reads EAGVTQFPSHSVIEKGQTVTLRCDPISGHDNLYWYRRVMGKEIKFLLHFVKESKQDESGMPNNRFLAERTGGTYSTLKVQPAELEDSGVYFCASSRQGRAEAFFGQGTRLTVV.

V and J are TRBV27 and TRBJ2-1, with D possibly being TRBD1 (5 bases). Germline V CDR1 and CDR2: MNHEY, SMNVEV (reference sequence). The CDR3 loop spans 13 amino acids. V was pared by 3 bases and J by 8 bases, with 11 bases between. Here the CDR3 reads CASSFLGADEQFF. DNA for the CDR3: TGTGCCAGCAGTTTTTTAGGGGCCGATGAGCAGTTCTTC.